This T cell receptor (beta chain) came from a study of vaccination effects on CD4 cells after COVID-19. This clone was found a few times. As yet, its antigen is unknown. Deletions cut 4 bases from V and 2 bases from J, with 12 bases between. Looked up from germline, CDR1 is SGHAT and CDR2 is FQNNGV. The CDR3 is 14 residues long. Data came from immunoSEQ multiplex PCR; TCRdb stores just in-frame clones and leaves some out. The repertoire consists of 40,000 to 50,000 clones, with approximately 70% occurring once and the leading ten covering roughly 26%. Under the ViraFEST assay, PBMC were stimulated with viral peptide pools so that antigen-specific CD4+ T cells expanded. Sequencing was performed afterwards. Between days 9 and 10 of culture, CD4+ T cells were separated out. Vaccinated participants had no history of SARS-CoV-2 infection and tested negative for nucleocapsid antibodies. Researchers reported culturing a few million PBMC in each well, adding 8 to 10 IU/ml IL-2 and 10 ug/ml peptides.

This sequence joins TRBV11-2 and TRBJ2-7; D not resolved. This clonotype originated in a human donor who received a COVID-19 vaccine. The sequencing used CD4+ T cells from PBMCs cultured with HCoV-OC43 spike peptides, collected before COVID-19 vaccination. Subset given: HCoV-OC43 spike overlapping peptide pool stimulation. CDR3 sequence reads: CASSSHTAPYEQYF. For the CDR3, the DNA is TGTGCCAGCAGCTCCCATACAGCCCCCTACGAGCAGTACTTC.